A single sample gave rise to the 6 T cell receptor beta chains below, sequenced in a study of T cells in Graves' hyperthyroidism and ophthalmopathy. The CDR3 regions of TCR beta were amplified from RNA transcripts. First-round RT-PCR targeting the TCR CDR3 was performed with the HTBI primer set. TCRdb used MiXCR to reprocess the multiplex PCR reads, holding one entry per CDR3 protein. This repertoire shows under 350,000 distinct CDR3 sequences, around a sixth found once; its top ten account for under 55%. The sequenced material came from blood. The receptor source for this set is a woman aged 45 to 65 with Graves' hyperthyroidism.

This clonotype was recorded at least ten times. The chain carries TRBV6-1 and TRBJ2-7, with D possibly TRBD1 on 6 matching bases. Germline CDR1 MNHNS, CDR2 SASEGT. The V end was cut by 5 bases, the J end by 7 bases, with 15 bases between. This CDR3 spans 13 amino acids. The CDR3 region is CASSSTGLREQYV. CDR3 nucleotide sequence: TGTGCCAGCAGTAGCACAGGGCTGCGAGAGCAGTACGTC.

This clonotype was seen repeatedly, ten times or more. The chain uses TRBV2 and TRBJ2-7, with D uncertain. The CDR3 is 13 amino acids. V lost 3 bases and J 4 bases, leaving 10 bases between the germline ends. The V gene's germline CDR1 is SNHLY and CDR2 FYNNEI. The CDR3 protein is CASSESPRYEQYV. CDR3 DNA: TGTGCCAGCAGTGAGAGCCCCAGATACGAGCAGTACGTC.

The rearrangement joins TRBV20-1 to TRBJ2-2; D gene ambiguous. CDR1 is DFQATT, CDR2 SNEGSKA, per germline (reference sequence). Deletions cut 6 bases from V and 2 bases from J, with 10 bases between. CDR3 length: 13 residues. The CDR3 nucleotides read TGCAGTGCGCAGCAGTCTAACACCGGGGAGCTGTTTTTT. Amino acid sequence: CSAQQSNTGELFF.

This clonotype has more than one count but fewer than ten. This sequence joins TRBV5-4 and TRBJ2-1; D gene uncertain. The CDR3 extends over 14 amino acids. V lost 4 bases, J lost 2 bases, and 10 bases lay in between. Looked up from germline, CDR1 is SGHNT and CDR2 is YYREEE (reference sequence). DNA for the CDR3: TGTGCCAGCAGCGCTGGTGACCCCTACAATGAGCAGTTCTTC. It yields the protein CASSAGDPYNEQFF.

This clonotype was seen repeatedly, ten times or more. This rearrangement joins TRBV18 to TRBJ1-1; D remains ambiguous. CDR1 and CDR2 (germline): KGHSH, LQKENI. The V and J ends lost 2 bases and 2 bases respectively, with 12 bases between them. The CDR3 spans 15 residues. CDR3 bases: TGTGCCAGCTCACCAGCCACTAATTTTAACACTGAAGCTTTCTTT. Protein sequence: CASSPATNFNTEAFF.

This clonotype was detected only a few times. The V and J genes are TRBV18 and TRBJ2-7, with TRBD1 matching over 10 bases. CDR3 length equals 15 residues. Germline-derived CDR1 and CDR2 are KGHSH and LQKENI. J gave up 5 bases and V 0 bases, and 4 bases lay outside the gene matches. CDR3 region: CASSPPGQGSHEQYF. The CDR3 DNA reads TGTGCCAGCTCACCACCGGGACAGGGGTCCCACGAGCAGTACTTC.